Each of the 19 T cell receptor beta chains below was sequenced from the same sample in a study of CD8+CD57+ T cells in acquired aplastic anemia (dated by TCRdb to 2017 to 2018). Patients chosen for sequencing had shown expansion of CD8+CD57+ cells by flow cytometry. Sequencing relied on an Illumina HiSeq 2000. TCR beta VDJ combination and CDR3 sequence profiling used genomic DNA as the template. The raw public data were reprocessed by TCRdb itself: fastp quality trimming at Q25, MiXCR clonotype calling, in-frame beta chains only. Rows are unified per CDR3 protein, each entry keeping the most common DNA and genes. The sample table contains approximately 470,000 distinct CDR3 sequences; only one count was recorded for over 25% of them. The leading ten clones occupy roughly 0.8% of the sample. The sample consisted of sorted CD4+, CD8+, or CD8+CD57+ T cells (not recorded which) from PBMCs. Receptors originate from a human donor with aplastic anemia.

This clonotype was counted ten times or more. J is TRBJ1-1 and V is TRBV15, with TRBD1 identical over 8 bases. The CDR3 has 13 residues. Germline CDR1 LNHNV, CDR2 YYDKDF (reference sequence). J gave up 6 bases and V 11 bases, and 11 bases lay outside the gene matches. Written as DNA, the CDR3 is TGTGCCGTACGGAGACAGGGGTCCGCTGAAGCTTTCTTT. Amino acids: CAVRRQGSAEAFF.

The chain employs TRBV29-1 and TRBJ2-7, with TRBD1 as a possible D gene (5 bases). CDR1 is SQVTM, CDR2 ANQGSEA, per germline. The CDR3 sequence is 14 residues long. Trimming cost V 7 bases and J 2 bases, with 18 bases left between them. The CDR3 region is CSAKQASGAYEQYF. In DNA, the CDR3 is TGCAGCGCTAAACAGGCCTCGGGTGCCTACGAGCAGTACTTC.

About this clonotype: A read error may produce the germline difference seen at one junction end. CDR3 in amino acids: CSATGFRQTEASF. The CDR3 coding sequence is TGCAGTGCGACAGGGTTTAGGCAGACTGAAGCTTCCTTT. The chain is built from TRBV20-1 and TRBJ1-1; TRBD1 agrees at 7 bases. Per the germline V gene, CDR1 is DFQATT and CDR2 is SNEGSKA (reference sequence). CDR3 length: 13 residues.

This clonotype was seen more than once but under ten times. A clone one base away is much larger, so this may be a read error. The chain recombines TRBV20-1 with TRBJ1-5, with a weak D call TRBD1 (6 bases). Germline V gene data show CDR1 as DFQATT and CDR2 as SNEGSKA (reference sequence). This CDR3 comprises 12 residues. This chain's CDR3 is CGARTAGATQHF. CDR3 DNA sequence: TGCGGTGCTCGGACAGCCGGCGCGACCCAGCATTTT.

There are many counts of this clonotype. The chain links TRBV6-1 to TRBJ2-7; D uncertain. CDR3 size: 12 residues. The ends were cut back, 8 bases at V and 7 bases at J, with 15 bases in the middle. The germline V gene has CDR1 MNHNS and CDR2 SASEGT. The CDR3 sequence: CASGVGYEEQYF. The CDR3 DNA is TGTGCCAGCGGTGTCGGGTATGAGGAGCAGTACTTC.

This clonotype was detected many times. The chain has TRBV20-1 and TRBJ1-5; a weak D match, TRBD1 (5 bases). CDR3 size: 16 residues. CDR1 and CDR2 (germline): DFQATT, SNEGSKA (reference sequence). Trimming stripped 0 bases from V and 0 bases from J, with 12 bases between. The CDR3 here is CSARDRDERSNQPQHF. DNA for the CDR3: TGCAGTGCTAGAGATCGGGACGAACGTAGCAATCAGCCCCAGCATTTT.

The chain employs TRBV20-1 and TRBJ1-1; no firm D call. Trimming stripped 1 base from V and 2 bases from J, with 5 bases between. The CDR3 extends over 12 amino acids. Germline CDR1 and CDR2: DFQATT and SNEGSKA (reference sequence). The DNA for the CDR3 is TGCAGTGCTAGAGCCCTCAACACTGAAGCTTTCTTT. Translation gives CSARALNTEAFF.

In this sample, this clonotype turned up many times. The CDR3 region has the DNA TGTGCCAGCACAGCGGGGGACTCCTACGAGCAGTACTTC. Encoded protein: CASTAGDSYEQYF. The genes are TRBV7-2 and TRBJ2-7; 8 bases fit TRBD2. The CDR3 sequence is 13 residues long. V lost 7 bases, J lost 0 bases, and 2 bases stayed unmatched. Germline CDR1 and CDR2: SGHTA and FQGNSA.

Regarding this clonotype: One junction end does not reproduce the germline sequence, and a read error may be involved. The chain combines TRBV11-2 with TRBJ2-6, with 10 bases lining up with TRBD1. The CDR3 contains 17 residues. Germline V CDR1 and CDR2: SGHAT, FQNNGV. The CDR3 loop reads CASSRPGTGVGASVLTF. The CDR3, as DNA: TGTGCCAGCAGCCGTCCCGGGACAGGGGTCGGGGCCAGCGTCCTGACTTTC.

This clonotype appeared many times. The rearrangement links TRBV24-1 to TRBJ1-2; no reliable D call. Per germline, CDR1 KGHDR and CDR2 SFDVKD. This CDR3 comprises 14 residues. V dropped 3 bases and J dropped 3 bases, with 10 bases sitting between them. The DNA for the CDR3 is TGTGCCACCAGTGATCTGGGCAGACACTATGGCTACACCTTC. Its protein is CATSDLGRHYGYTF.

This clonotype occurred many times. Written as DNA, the CDR3 is TGCAGCGCTAGGACCGGGGAGGGAGTGACCTACGAGCAGTACTTC. It yields the protein CSARTGEGVTYEQYF. The rearrangement uses TRBV29-1 and TRBJ2-7; 7 bases agree with TRBD2. Germline V gene lookup returns CDR1 SQVTM and CDR2 ANQGSEA. This CDR3 spans 15 amino acids. Trimming removed 7 bases from V and 2 bases from J; junction bases left unmatched: 14.

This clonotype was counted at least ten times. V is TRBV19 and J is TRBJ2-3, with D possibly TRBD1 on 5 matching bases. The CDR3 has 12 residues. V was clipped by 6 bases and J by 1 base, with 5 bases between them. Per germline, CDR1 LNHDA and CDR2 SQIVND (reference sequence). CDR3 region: CASRQGTDTQYF. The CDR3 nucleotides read TGTGCCAGTAGACAGGGCACAGATACGCAGTATTTT.

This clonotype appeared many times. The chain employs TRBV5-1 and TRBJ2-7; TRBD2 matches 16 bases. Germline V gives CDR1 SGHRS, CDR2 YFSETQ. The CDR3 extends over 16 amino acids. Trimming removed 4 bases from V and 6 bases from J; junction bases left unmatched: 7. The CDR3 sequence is CASSVGLAGGYGEQYF. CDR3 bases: TGCGCCAGCAGCGTGGGACTAGCGGGAGGGTATGGCGAGCAGTACTTC.

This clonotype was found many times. The CDR3 region is CASSRWGTGINEQYF. CDR3 nucleotide sequence: TGTGCCAGTAGTCGATGGGGGACAGGGATCAACGAGCAGTACTTC. The J gene is TRBJ2-7, the V gene TRBV19; 9 bases line up with TRBD1. V lost 5 bases to trimming and J lost 5 bases; unmatched junction nucleotides: 10. This CDR3 has 15 residues. Germline values: CDR1 LNHDA, CDR2 SQIVND (reference sequence).

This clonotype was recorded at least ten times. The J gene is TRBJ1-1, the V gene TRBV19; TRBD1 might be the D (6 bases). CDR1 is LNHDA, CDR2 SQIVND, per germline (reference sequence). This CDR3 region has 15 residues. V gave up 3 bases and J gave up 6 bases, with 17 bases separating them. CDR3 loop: CASSIVFAAGAEAFF. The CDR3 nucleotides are TGTGCCAGTAGTATCGTGTTTGCGGCAGGGGCTGAAGCTTTCTTT.

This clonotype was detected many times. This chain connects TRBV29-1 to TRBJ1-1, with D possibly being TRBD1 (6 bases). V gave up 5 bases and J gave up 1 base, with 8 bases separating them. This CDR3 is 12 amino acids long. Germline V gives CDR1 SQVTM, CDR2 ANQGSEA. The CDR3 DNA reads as TGCAGCGTTCGCAGGGGGAACACTGAAGCTTTCTTT. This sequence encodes CSVRRGNTEAFF.

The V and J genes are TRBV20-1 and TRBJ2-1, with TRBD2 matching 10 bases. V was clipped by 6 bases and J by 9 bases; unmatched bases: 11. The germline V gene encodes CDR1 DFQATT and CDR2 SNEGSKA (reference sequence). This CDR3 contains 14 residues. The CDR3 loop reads CSAPSGGAFGEQFF. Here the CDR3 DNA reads TGCAGTGCCCCGAGCGGGGGGGCGTTCGGTGAGCAGTTCTTC.

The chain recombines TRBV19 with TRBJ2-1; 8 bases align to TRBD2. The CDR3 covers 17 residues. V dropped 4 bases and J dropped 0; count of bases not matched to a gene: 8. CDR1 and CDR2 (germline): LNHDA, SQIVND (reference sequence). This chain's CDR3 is CASSSSRGTSSYNEQFF. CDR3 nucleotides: TGTGCCAGTAGTAGTAGCCGAGGGACTAGCTCCTACAATGAGCAGTTCTTC.

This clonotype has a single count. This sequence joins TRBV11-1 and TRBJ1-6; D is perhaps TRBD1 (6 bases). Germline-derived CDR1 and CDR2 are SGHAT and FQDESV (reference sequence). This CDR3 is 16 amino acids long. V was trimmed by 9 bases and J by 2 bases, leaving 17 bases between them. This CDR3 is CASRGGFETYNSPLHF. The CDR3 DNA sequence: TGTGCCAGTAGGGGGGGTTTTGAAACCTATAATTCACCCCTCCACTTT.